This entry describes one T cell receptor beta chain. What this receptor recognizes is not known. Base quality data are lacking; no much larger clone is found one base away. The germline V gene provides CDR1 SGHRS and CDR2 YFSETQ. The CDR3 starts with the cysteine, ends with the phenylalanine, and has 14 residues. CDR3 DNA is the only sequence kept; it has 42 bases, read in frame from the first base. The trim is 0 bases for V and 8 bases for J, with a gap of 12 bases between the germline ends. Library preparation was by the immunoSEQ multiplex PCR assay. DNA from the cultured and isolated CD4+ T cells underwent TCR beta CDR3 sequencing. As for the authors' bioinformatics: Non-productive TCR sequences were removed, reads were trimmed to the CDR3 region, and CDR3s of at least 7 amino acids were retained. The MANAFEST web app was used to identify antigen-specific clonotypes by comparing expansion in peptide wells with expansion in reference cultures. For clones to be considered positive, expansion at FDR<0.05 versus reference and all other wells, an odds ratio above 5, and a frequency above 0.1% in two replicate wells were required. A clonotype was defined as cross-reactive if the clonotype was significantly expanded both in SARS-CoV-2 spike wells and in at least one common cold coronavirus spike condition. CDR3 similarity was assessed by Levenshtein distance using the stringdist R package, and unrooted trees were constructed with ape in R 3.6.1. The clones in this table, taken by TCRdb from immuneACCESS, are in-frame only. Not every clone is retained; where verified, under half of the shortfall comes from an unresolved V gene, and the cause of the rest is unknown. V and J calls and clone size come straight from that table; D and trimming were deduced from the DNA. This sample comprises about 45,000 clones, about 74% of them detected only once. Clones ranked in the top ten supply around 8.1% of the sample.

The data were obtained in a study of vaccination effects on CD4 cells after COVID-19 (dated by TCRdb to the early 2020s). Context from the whole study: To identify antigen-specific CD4+ T cell clonotypes by their expansion, the ViraFEST assay first stimulated PBMC with viral peptide pools and then applied TCR sequencing. Participants received two doses of either the BNT162b2 or the mRNA-1273 mRNA SARS-CoV-2 vaccine. Pre-vaccine samples were drawn from a couple of convalescent patients 16 days and one week before the first dose, at 142 and 148 days after COVID-19 diagnosis. About 2.1 million PBMC per well were cultured with approximately 10 ug/ml peptides in IMDM containing around 4.6% human AB serum, around 10 IU/ml IL-2 and gentamicin. The study compared SARS-CoV-2 spike-specific CD4+ TCR repertoires before and after mRNA vaccination in COVID-19 convalescent patients and infection-naive vaccine recipients. The full study included over 8 COVID-19 convalescent patients and several SARS-CoV-2-naive healthy vaccine recipients. The Oncomine TCR Beta short-read assay on an Illumina iSeq 100 was used to sequence cultures from other donors in the study. Summary of the overall study and its limitations: For convalescent patients, new clones induced by the vaccine made up most of the post-vaccine spike-reactive repertoire, and these new clones were largely distinct from the clones induced by infection. The study was limited by a small number of convalescent patients, and early post-infection timepoints were lacking. Clones induced by infection and clones induced by vaccination both contracted markedly at late timepoints after vaccination, which fits with T cell responses waning over time.

After less than eleven days of culture, CD4+ T cells were isolated with the EasySep CD4+ T cell isolation kit. Convalescent patients had PCR-confirmed SARS-CoV-2 infection between March and December 2020, before Alpha, Beta and Delta variants emerged in the United States. Half of the culture medium was replaced with fresh IL-2-containing medium on days 3 and 7. Unless noted otherwise, every peptide stimulation condition was grown in triplicate wells. PBMC were separated from whole blood using Ficoll-Paque Plus gradient centrifugation and were then either cryopreserved at -140C or used fresh. The QIAamp micro DNA kit was used to extract genomic DNA from the cultured CD4+ T cells.

This specimen consisted of CD4+ T cells from PBMCs cultured without peptide, obtained before COVID-19 vaccination. This receptor was taken from a human donor who had a prior SARS-CoV-2 infection. The chain joins TRBV5-1 to TRBJ2-1; perhaps TRBD2 is the D gene, with 5 bases matching. At the DNA level, the sequence is TGCGCCAGCAGCTTGGTCGCGGGTATAGATGAGCAGTTCTTC. Protein translation: CASSLVAGIDEQFF.